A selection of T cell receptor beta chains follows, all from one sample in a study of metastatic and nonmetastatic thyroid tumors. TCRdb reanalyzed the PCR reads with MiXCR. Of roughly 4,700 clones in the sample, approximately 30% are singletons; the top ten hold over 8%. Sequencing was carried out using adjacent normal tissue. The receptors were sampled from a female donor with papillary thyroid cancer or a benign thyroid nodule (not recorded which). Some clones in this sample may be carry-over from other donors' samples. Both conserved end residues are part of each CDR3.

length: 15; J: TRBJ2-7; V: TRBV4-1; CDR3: CASSQDAGKGYEQYF
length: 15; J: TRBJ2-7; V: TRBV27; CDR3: CASSFLGDANYEQYF
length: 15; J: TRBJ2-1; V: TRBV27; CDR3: CASRKGGSRGGEQFF
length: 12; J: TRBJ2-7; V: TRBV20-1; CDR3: CSARGTLYEQYF
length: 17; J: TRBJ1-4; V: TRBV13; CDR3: CASSLKGQGSTNEKLFF
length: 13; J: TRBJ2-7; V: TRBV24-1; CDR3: CATSDPGGYEQYF
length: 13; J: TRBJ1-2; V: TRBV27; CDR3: CASSLGTTNGYTF
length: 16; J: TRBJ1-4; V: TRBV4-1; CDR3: CASSQGRDHRREKLFF
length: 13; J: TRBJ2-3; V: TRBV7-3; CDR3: CASSFRGTYTQYF
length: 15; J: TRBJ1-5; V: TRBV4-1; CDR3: CASSQVPGSNRPQHF
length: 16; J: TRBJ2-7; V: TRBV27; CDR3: CASSLLGSSGRLKQYF
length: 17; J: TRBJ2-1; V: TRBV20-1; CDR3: CSARTSGGTNSYNEQFF
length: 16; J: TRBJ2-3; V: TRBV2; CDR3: CASSGASGSRGDTQYF
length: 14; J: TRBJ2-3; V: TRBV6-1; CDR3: CASSSRFSTDTQYF
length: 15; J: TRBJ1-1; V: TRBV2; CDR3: CASRIFSELNTEAFF
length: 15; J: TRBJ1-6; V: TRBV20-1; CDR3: CSARLILSYNSPLHF
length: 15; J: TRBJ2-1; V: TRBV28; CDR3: CASSRPGLGFDEQFF
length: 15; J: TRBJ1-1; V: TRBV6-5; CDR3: CASSYSRTGSTEAFF
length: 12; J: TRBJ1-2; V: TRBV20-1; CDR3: CSASHGDYGYTF
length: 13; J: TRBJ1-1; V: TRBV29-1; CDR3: CSVVEGQNTEAFF
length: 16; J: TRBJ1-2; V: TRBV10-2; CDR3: CASSRLRHGGLYGYTF
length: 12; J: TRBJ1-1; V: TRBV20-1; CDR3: CSRLGLGTEAFF
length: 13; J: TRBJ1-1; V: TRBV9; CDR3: CASSQGVNTEAFF
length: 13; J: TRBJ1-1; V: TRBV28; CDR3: CASSFPQTDEAFF
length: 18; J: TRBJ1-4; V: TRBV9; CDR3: CASSASPLMDSNNEKLFF
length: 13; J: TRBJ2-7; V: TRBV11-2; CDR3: CASSRGDFGKQYF
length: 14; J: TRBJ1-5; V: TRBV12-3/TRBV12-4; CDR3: CASSLMGRDQPQHF
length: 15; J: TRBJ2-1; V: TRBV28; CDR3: CASSRPGLTYNEQFF
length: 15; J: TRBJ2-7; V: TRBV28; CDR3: CASLTGTGYSYEQYF
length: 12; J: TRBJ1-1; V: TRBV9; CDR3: CASSGSNTEAFF
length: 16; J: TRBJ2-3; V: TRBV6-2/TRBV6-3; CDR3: CASSYLEASSTDTQYF
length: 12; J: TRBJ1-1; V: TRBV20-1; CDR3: CSAPTVGAEAFF
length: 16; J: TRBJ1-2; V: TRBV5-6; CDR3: CASSLPDRGPNYGYTF
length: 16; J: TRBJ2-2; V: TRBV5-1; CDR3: CASSQGHSGNPGELFF
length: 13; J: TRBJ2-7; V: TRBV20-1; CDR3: CSASSGRSYEQYF
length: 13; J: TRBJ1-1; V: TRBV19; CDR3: CASSSQSGTEAFF
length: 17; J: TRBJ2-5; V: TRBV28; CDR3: CASSSSASGRDSGTQYF
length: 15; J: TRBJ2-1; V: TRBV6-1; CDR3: CASSEWASGHNEQFF
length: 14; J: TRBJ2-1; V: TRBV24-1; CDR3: CATSDPTNNNEQFF
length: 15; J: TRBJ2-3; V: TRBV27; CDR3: CASSSLAASTDTQYF
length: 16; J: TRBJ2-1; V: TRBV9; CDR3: CASSPSGGGLMDEQFF
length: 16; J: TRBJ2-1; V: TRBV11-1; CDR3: CASSLSGRGRNNEQFF
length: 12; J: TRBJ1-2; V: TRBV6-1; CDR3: CASSISDYGYTF
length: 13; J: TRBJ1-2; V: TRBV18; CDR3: CASSGQANYGYTF
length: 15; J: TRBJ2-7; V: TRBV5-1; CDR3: CASSLGLGSSYEQYF
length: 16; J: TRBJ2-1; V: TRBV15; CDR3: CATSKRSGRGRGEQFF
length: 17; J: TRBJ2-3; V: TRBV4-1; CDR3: CASSQVGMREGADTQYF
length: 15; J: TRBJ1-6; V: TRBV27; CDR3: CASSSGTVPNSPLHF
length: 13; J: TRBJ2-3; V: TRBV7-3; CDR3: CASSFRGTDTQYF
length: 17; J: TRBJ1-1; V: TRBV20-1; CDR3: CSARDLMSAQSNTEAFF
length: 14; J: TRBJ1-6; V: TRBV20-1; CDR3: CSWGAGAMNSPLHF
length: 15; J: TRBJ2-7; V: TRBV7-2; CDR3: CASSLRSGALYEQYF
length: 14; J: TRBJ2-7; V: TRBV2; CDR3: CASVPPVTNYEQYF
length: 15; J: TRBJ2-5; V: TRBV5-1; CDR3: CASSLDGTSTETQYF
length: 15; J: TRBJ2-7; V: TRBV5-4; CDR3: CASSLAGRAGDEQYF